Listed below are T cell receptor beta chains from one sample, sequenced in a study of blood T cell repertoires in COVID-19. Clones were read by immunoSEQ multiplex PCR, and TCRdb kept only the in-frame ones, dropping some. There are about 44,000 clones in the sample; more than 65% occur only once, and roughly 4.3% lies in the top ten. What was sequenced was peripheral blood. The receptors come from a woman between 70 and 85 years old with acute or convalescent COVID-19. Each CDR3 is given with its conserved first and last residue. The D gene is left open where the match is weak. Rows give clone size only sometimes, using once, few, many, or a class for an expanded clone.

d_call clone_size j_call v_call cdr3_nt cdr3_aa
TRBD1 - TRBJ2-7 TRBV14 TGTGCCAGCAGCCAAGGGGGGCAGGGGGCCTACGAGCAGTACTTC CASSQGGQGAYEQYF
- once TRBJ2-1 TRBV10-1 TGCGCCAGCAGTGACCGGGTGAGCTCCTACAATGAGCAGTTCTTC CASSDRVSSYNEQFF
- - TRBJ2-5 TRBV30 TGTGCCTGGAGTCGGGACACCGGGGAGACCCAGTACTTC CAWSRDTGETQYF
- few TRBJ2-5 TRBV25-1 TGTGCCAGCAGTGAATTAGAGGGTCTGAGCCAAGAGACCCAGTACTTC CASSELEGLSQETQYF
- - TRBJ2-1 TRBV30 TGTGCCTGGAGGGCTAGTCGGGAGCAGTTCTTC CAWRASREQFF
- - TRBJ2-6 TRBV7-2 TGTGCCAGCAGCCCGAGAGGGCGTGGGTCTGGGGCCAACGTCCTGACTTTC CASSPRGRGSGANVLTF
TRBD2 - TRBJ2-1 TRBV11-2 TGTGCCAGCAGCTTAAGGGGACTAGCGCCGTACTCCTACAATGAGCAGTTCTTC CASSLRGLAPYSYNEQFF
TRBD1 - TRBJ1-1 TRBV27 TGTGCCAGCAGGAGGACAGGGAGCATGAACACTGAAGCTTTCTTT CASRRTGSMNTEAFF
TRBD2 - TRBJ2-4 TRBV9 TGTGCCAGCAGCGCCTCCGGGACTAGCGCGCGGCAAAACATTCAGTACTTC CASSASGTSARQNIQYF
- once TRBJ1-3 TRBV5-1 TGCGCCAGCCGGGAGTATGACATCTCTGGAAACACCATATATTTT CASREYDISGNTIYF
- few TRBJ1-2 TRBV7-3 TGTGCCAGCAGCTTAACGACAGACTATGGCTACACCTTC CASSLTTDYGYTF
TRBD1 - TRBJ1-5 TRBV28 TGTGCCAGCAGTGTGGACAGGGACAATCAGCCCCAGCATTTT CASSVDRDNQPQHF
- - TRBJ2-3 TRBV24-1 TGTGCCACCAGTGATTTGATTTCTACCGTAGATACGCAGTATTTT CATSDLISTVDTQYF
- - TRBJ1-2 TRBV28 TGTGCCAGCAGAACAATCTCTGAACCCGGCGGTGGCTACACCTTC CASRTISEPGGGYTF
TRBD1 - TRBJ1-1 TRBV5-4 TGTGCCAGCAGTCACCCCCCGACAGGGGGCACTGAAGCTTTCTTT CASSHPPTGGTEAFF
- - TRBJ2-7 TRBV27 TGTGCCAGCAGCCCTCCGGCAGTCAGGGAGCAGTACTTC CASSPPAVREQYF
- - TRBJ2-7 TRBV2 TGTGCCAGCAGTTTAGGGGGTAGGTACGAGCAGTACTTC CASSLGGRYEQYF
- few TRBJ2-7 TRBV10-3 TGTGCCATCAGTGAGCCTGACAGGGAGCAGTACTTC CAISEPDREQYF
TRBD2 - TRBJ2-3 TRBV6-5 TGTGCCAGCAGTTGGACTAGCGGGAGAGCAGATACGCAGTATTTT CASSWTSGRADTQYF
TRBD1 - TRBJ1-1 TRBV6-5 TGTGCCAGCAGTTATAGACAGGGGGATTGGACTGAAGCTTTCTTT CASSYRQGDWTEAFF